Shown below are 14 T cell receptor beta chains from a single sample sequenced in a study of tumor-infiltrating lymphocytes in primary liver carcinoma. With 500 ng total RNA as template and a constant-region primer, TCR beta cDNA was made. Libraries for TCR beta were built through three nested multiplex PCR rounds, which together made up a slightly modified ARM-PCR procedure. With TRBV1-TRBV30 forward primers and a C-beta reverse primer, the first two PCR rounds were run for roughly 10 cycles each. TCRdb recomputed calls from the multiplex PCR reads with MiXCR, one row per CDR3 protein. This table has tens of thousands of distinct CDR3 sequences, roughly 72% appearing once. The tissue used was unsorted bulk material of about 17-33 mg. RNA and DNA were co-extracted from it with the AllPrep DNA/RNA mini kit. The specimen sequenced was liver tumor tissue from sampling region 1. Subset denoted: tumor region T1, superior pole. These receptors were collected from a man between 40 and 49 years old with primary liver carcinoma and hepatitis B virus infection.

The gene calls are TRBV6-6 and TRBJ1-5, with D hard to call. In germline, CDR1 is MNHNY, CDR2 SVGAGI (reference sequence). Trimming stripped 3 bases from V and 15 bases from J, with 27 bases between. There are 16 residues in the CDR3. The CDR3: CASSYRVEYSNQLPHF. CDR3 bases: TGTGCCAGCAGTTATCGAGTAGAGTATAGCAATCAGCTCCCGCATTTT.

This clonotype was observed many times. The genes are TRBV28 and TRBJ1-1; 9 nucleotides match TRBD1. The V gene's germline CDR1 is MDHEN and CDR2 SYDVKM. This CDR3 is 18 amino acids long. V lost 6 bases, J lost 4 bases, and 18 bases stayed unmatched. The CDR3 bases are TGTGCCAGCAGCTCTGCCTCACTCATGGACAGGGGAGGCACTGAAGCTTTCTTT. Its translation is CASSSASLMDRGGTEAFF.

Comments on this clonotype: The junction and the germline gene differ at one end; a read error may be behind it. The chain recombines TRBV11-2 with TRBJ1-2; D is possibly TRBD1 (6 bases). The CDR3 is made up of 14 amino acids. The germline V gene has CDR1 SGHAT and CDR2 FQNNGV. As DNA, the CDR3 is TGTGCCAGCAGCCCAACCAACAGGGACTATGCCTACACCTTC. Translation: CASSPTNRDYAYTF.

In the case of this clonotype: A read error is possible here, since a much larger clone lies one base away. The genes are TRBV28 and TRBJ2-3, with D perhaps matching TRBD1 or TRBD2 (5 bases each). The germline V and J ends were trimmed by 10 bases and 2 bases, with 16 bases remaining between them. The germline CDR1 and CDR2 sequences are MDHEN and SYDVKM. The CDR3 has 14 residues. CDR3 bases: TGTGCCAACACCCCCGGGACGAACACAGATACGCAGTATTTT. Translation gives CANTPGTNTDTQYF.

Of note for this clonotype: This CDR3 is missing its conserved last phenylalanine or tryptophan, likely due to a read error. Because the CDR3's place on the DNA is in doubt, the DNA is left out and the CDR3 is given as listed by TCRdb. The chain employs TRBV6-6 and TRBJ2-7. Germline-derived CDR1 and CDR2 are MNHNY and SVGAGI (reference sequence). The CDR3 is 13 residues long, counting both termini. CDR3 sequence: CASSFGPDYEQYL.

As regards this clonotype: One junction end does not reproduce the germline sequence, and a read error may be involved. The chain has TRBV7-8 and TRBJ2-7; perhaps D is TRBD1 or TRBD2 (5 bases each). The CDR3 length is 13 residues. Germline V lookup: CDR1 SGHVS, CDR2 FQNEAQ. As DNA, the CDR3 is TGTGCCAGCAGCCGACTCCCTCGGGGCGAGCAATACTTC. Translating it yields CASSRLPRGEQYF.

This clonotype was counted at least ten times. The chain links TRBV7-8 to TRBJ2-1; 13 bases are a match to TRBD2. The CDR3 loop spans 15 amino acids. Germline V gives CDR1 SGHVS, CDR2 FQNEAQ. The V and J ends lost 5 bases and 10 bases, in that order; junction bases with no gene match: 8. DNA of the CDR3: TGTGCCAGCAGCAAAGGACTAGCGGGAGCGGGGGAGCAGTTCTTC. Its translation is CASSKGLAGAGEQFF.

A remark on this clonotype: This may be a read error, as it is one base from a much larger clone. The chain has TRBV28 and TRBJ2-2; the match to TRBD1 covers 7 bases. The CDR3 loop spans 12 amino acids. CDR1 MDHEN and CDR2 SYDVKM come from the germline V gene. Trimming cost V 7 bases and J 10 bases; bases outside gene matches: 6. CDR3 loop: CASKSTGEELFF. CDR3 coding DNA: TGTGCCAGCAAATCCACAGGGGAGGAGCTGTTTTTT.

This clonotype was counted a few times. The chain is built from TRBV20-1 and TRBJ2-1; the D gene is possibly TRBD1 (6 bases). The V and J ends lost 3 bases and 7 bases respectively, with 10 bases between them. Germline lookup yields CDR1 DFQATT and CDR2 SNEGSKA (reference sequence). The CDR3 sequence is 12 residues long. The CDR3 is CSASVQGNEQFF. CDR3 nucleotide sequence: TGCAGTGCTAGCGTACAGGGAAATGAGCAGTTCTTC.

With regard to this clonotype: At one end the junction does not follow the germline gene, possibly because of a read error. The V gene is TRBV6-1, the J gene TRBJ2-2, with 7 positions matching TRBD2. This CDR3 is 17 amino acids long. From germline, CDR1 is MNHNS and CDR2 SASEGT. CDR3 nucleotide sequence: TGTGCCAGCGGTGTGTTAGAGGGAGGGCCGAATACCGGGGAGCTGTTTTTT. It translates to CASGVLEGGPNTGELFF.

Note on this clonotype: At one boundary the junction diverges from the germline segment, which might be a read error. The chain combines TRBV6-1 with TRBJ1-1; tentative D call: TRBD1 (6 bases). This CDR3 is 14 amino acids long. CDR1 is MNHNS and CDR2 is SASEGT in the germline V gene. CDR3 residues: CASRVRGAISEAFF. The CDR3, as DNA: TGTGCCAGCAGAGTCCGGGGGGCTATATCTGAAGCCTTCTTT.

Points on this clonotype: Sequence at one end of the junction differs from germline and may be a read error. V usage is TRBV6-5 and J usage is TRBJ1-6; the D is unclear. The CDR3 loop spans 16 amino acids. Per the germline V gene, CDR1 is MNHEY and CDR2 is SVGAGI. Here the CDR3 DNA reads TGTGCCAGCAGTTTCATTCCCGGAAGTTTTAATTCACCCCTCCACTTC. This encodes CASSFIPGSFNSPLHF.

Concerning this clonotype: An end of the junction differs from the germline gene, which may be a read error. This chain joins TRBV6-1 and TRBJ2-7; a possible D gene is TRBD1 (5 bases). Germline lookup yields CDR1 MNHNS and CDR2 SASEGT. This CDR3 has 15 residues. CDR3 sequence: CASSEPTVGRYEQYF. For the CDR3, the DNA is TGCGCCAGCAGTGAACCTACGGTGGGGCGGTACGAGCAGTACTTC.

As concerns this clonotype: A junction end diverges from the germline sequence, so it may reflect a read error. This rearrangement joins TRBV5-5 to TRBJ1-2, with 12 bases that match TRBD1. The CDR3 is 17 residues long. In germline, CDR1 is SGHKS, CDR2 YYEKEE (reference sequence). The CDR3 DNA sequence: TGTGGCAGCAGCTTGGAGGGACAGGGGGCGCGGGTCTATTGCTACACCTTC. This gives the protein CGSSLEGQGARVYCYTF.